One sample yielded the 5 T cell receptor beta chains listed below, sequenced in a study of shared clonotypes between healthy human individuals (dated by TCRdb to 2019 to 2021). Libraries were made using the immunoSEQ multiplex PCR assay. The table comes from immuneACCESS by way of TCRdb, which keeps in-frame sequences with V and J called. Part of the clones is missing from these tables; in studies checked, under half for an unresolved V gene and the rest for unknown reasons. The sample profile shows 2 million to 2.5 million clones; roughly 92% of them were found once. The ten largest clones add up to around 0.4% of the sample. Sample: naive CD4+ T cells from PBMCs. The cell subset or site label on this specimen signifies: CD45RA+ positively selected. These receptors were taken from a young man in good health. Some clones in this sample may be carry-over from other donors' samples.

The chain uses TRBV28 and TRBJ1-5, with D uncertain. CDR1 and CDR2 from the germline V gene are MDHEN and SYDVKM. V was clipped by 4 bases and J by 7 bases, with 17 bases between them. This CDR3 is built from 15 residues. Here the CDR3 DNA reads TGTGCCAGCAGTTCGCGTCCGAAGGTCCGGCAGCCCCAGCATTTT. This codes for CASSSRPKVRQPQHF.

There are a few counts of this clone. The rearrangement joins TRBV4-1 to TRBJ1-4; perhaps TRBD1 as D (6 bases). Trimming removed 4 bases at V and 8 bases at J, with 17 bases between. Germline assignment: CDR1 MGHRA and CDR2 YSYEKL. The CDR3 runs 15 residues. In DNA, the CDR3 is TGCGCCAGCAGCCTCCGGGGGGGAGACAGGGAAAAACTGTTTTTT. Translated, it gives CASSLRGGDREKLFF.

V usage is TRBV13 and J usage is TRBJ1-2; no clear D. V was pared by 1 base and J by 4 bases, with 7 bases between. The CDR3 runs 13 residues. From germline, CDR1 is PRHDT and CDR2 FYEKMQ (reference sequence). CDR3: CASSLAGSYGYTF. CDR3 nucleotides: TGTGCCAGCAGCTTAGCCGGCAGCTATGGCTACACCTTC.

V and J are TRBV7-8 and TRBJ1-4; possibly TRBD1 for D (5 bases). The CDR3 has 14 amino acids. Germline CDR1 is SGHVS and CDR2 is FQNEAQ. Trimming pared 2 bases from V and 5 bases from J, leaving 9 bases between. As DNA, the CDR3 is TGTGCCAGCAGCTTAAGCCAGGGAAATGAAAAACTGTTTTTT. Its translation is CASSLSQGNEKLFF.

Of note for this clone: One end of the junction does not line up with germline, which may come from a read error. The chain is built from TRBV6-5 and TRBJ1-2; D call uncertain. Germline CDR1 MNHEY, CDR2 SVGAGI. CDR3 size: 14 residues. CDR3: CVSSYDESNYGYTF. The CDR3 bases are TGTGTCAGCAGTTACGATGAATCTAACTATGGCTACACCTTC.